This T cell receptor (beta chain) is drawn from a study of molecular identifiers for immune sequencing clone quantification. V lost 5 bases to trimming and J lost 8 bases, with 13 bases between them. The CDR3 runs 13 residues. Germline CDR1 reads SEHNR; CDR2 reads FQNEAQ (reference sequence). On this clonotype itself: A much larger clone lies one base from this, so it may be a read error.

TCRdb passed the PCR reads through MiXCR, listing each CDR3 protein once. The sample lists approximately 550,000 distinct CDR3 sequences, 20% to 25% occurring once. The chain recombines TRBV7-9 with TRBJ2-1, with a tentative D call TRBD1 (5 bases). This receptor was identified in a human donor in good health. Some libraries in this study had Jurkat cell RNA spiked in. Sequencing was done on a sample of naive CD8+ T cells from blood, with Jurkat cell RNA spiked in. Stated subset: FACS-sorted CD8+CD4-CCR7+CD45RA+ naive T cells. The CDR3, as DNA: TGTGCCAGCAGCCTCACAGGAACCGATGAGCAGTTCTTC. Translating it yields CASSLTGTDEQFF.